This record concerns one TCR beta chain sequence. This clonotype was picked up a small number of times. It has no known antigen specificity. Base-call qualities are not available, and no considerably larger clone is one nucleotide away. Libraries came from multiplex PCR. TCRdb shows the sequencer as Illumina HiSeq 4000. TCR beta libraries were built with iRepertoire HTBI primers and Arm-PCR amplification of CDR3 regions. Before sequencing, the PCR products went through gel purification. On the authors' methods: Gene usage analysis of CDR3 amino acid clonotypes relied on the 55 to 80 TRBV and fewer than 15 TRBJ segments identified across samples. COPE and FqMerger were used to merge the filtered high-quality paired reads into contigs. BLAST was used to align contigs to the IMGT TRBV, TRBD and TRBJ reference genes, and CDR3 was defined following IMGT. Highly expanded clones were defined as clonotypes with a frequency above 0.1%. Repertoire diversity was measured by Shannon entropy, and V-J evenness by the Gini coefficient. Public clonotypes were defined as clonotypes shared by more than one individual. TCRdb ran its own pipeline on the public reads, namely fastp trimming at Q25 and MiXCR clone calling, and kept in-frame beta chains. All rows with the same CDR3 protein become a single entry with the most common DNA and genes. The V and J calls, along with clone size, are taken from TCRdb and not from the paper's own processing. The sample profile shows about 660,000 distinct CDR3 sequences; 25% to 35% of them were found once. Under 50% of the sample belongs to the ten largest clones.

Sample time point, as interpreted from the label and publication: persistent/refractory GD, antithyroid drugs over 5 years with positive TRAb. RNA was extracted from PBMCs in TRIzol for both TCR sequencing and RNA sequencing. Graves' disease was diagnosed according to American Thyroid Association guidelines. Patients were recruited from an endocrinology department in Xi'an, China. Each patient gave 9 to 10 milliliters of peripheral blood, collected in an EDTA anticoagulant tube. Ficoll Paque Plus density gradient separation was used to isolate PBMCs, and no further T cell sorting was done. An Agilent 2100 Bioanalyzer and agarose gel were used to check RNA quality, while a NanoDrop 2000 measured RNA concentration. The CDR3 starts with the cysteine, ends with the phenylalanine, and has 19 residues. Kept here is only the CDR3 DNA, which spans 57 bases and is read in frame from base 1. Taken from the germline V gene, the CDR1 and CDR2 loops are MGHRA and YSYEKL. Relative to germline, V is missing 1 base and J is missing 0 bases, with 8 bases of the junction outside any gene match.

The data derive from a study of regulatory T cells in long-lasting Graves disease (dated by TCRdb to 2020 to 2023). General notes on the study: Persistent Graves' disease was defined as persistently positive TSH receptor autoantibodies together with antithyroid drug treatment for over 5 years. Peripheral blood TCR sequencing and RNA sequencing compared persistent Graves' disease patients with newly diagnosed Graves' disease patients. The study was registered as a clinical trial and conducted in China. Antithyroid drugs had been taken for about 10.3 years on average by persistent Graves' disease patients in the clinical cohort. A total of about 33 samples underwent TCR sequencing, from 13 patients with persistent Graves' disease and some 20 patients with newly diagnosed Graves' disease. Study-wide conclusions, independent of this receptor: The authors noted that the small sample size was a limitation that may lower accuracy. Patients with persistent disease shared more public clonotypes (around 2,500) than newly diagnosed patients did (approximately 990). Persistent disease showed preferential use of TRBV28, TRBJ1-2 and TRBJ2-5, whereas newly diagnosed disease favored TRBV20-1 and TRBJ2-1. Peripheral blood alone was examined, since thyroid tissue, which constituted the primary lesion, could not be accessed. Only the TCR beta chain was sequenced and analyzed. Compared with newly diagnosed patients, persistent Graves' disease patients had lower TCR Shannon entropy and fewer highly expanded clones, which suggests clonal expansion.

Here the chain combines TRBV4-1 and TRBJ1-4; the junction holds 10 bases that match TRBD1. This receptor was identified in a female donor with Graves disease. Sequenced here: peripheral blood mononuclear cells (PBMCs), sampled when the disease was refractory, from a patient treated with antithyroid drugs. The DNA reads TGCGCCAGCAGCCAAGTGAGAAGGACAGGGGGTGCAACTAATGAAAAACTGTTTTTT. Translated, it gives CASSQVRRTGGATNEKLFF.